This T cell receptor (beta chain) was sequenced for a study of blood T cell repertoires in COVID-19. Study-wide context: COVID-19 samples collected from the United States, Italy and Spain covered acute and convalescent phases. T cells, B-cell-depleted T cells, or PBMCs provided the cDNA or gDNA that served as material.

Source study methods: Using reference gene primer amplification, nucleated cell counts were estimated. TCRdb's copy holds only in-frame clones and misses some; the assay was immunoSEQ multiplex PCR. V and J calls and clone size are given by that table; D and trimming were obtained from the DNA. The data show around 170,000 clones, 80% to 90% seen once. This CDR3 is built from 13 residues. CDR1 and CDR2 (germline): LGHDT, YNNKEL (reference sequence). V lost 0 bases and J lost 10, with 12 bases in between. Sequencing was done on a sample of peripheral blood. The sequence came from a man between 18 and 35 years old who had recovered from COVID-19. This chain joins TRBV3-1 (or the pseudogene TRBV3-2) and TRBJ1-1; D is ambiguous. CDR3 nucleotides: TGTGCCAGCAGCCAAGACACAAACCATGGAGCTTTCTTT. Its translation is CASSQDTNHGAFF.